Described below is a single T cell receptor beta chain sequence and its context. Libraries were prepared by immunoSEQ multiplex PCR; TCRdb keeps only in-frame clonotypes and omits some of them. The data contain about 50,000 clones, roughly 90% of them singletons. This sample was taken from a study of blood T cell repertoires in COVID-19. Overall study context: PBMCs, B-cell-depleted T cells, or T cells provided the cDNA or gDNA that made up the material.

The CDR3 is 17 amino acids. The junction had 13 bases not matched to a gene; V was cut back by 3 bases and J by 1 base. Germline V gene data show CDR1 as GTSNPN and CDR2 as SVGIG (reference sequence). The sequenced material came from peripheral blood. The chain joins TRBV30 to TRBJ2-5; 8 bases fit TRBD2. This TCR came from an elderly woman with acute or convalescent COVID-19. The CDR3 nucleotides read TGTGCCTGGAGGGGTATGGAGGCGGGAGGTACCCAAGAGACCCAGTACTTC. Its protein is CAWRGMEAGGTQETQYF.